This TCR beta chain came from a study of blood T cell repertoires in COVID-19. Across the study: PBMCs, B-cell-depleted T cells, or T cells provided the cDNA or gDNA that made up the material.

This CDR3 contains 19 residues. Trimming took 0 bases from V and 2 from J; bases not matched to a gene: 11. Germline assignment: CDR1 SGDLS and CDR2 YYNGEE. In the original workflow: The assay estimated nucleated cells by amplifying reference gene primers. Using immunoSEQ multiplex PCR, the repertoire was profiled, and TCRdb retains in-frame clones only, with some absent. V and J calls and clone size follow that table, whereas D and trimming were derived from the DNA. The sample holds roughly 380,000 clones, roughly 85% seen once. Sequenced input: peripheral blood. The clonotype comes from a woman aged 18-29 years with acute or convalescent COVID-19. The chain uses TRBV9 and TRBJ2-2; 9 bases are shared with TRBD2. This chain's CDR3 is CASSVDRSSGALNTGELFF. The CDR3 nucleotides read TGTGCCAGCAGCGTAGATAGGTCTAGCGGGGCCCTTAACACCGGGGAGCTGTTTTTT.